The 6 T cell receptor beta chains in this list originate from one sample, sequenced in a study of blood T cell repertoires in COVID-19 (dated by TCRdb to the early 2020s). The protocol used for the library was the immunoSEQ multiplex PCR assay. TCRdb re-hosts the immuneACCESS table, in-frame sequences only. Its copies lack some clones; in the studies checked, an unresolved V gene accounts for under half of them, and the cause for the rest is not known. The sample records 200,000 to 250,000 clones, roughly 84% of which are singletons. The ten largest clones take up roughly 6.2% of the sample. Sequenced material: PBMCs or T cells enriched from blood (not recorded which). These receptors were taken from a woman between 40 and 55 years old who had recovered from COVID-19.

The rearrangement links TRBV6-4 to TRBJ2-1; D uncertain. V was trimmed by 4 bases and J by 8 bases, leaving 6 bases between them. The CDR3 has 11 amino acids. The V gene's germline CDR1 is MRHNA and CDR2 SNTAGT. For the CDR3, the DNA is TGTGCCAGCAGTGTGTGGCATGAGCAGTTCTTC. This encodes CASSVWHEQFF.

The chain has TRBV2 and TRBJ1-5, with 7 bases aligning to TRBD1. Germline V CDR1 and CDR2: SNHLY, FYNNEI. The J segment lost 7 bases and the V segment lost 7 bases, leaving 7 bases of the junction unmatched. The CDR3 has 13 amino acids. CDR3 sequence reads: CASTRGVEQPQHF. DNA for the CDR3: TGTGCCAGCACCAGGGGGGTGGAACAGCCCCAGCATTTT.

The chain couples TRBV6-2 or TRBV6-3 to TRBJ1-1, with D possibly being TRBD1 (5 bases). The germline V and J ends were trimmed by 2 bases and 10 bases, with 11 bases remaining between them. The CDR3 length is 12 residues. Per the germline V gene, CDR1 is MNHEY and CDR2 is SVGEGT. CDR3 nucleotide sequence: TGTGCCAGCAGTTACGCGGGGCAGCTAGCTTTCTTT. Translated: CASSYAGQLAFF.

The gene calls are TRBV18 and TRBJ2-2, with a tentative D call TRBD2 (6 bases). The CDR3 covers 17 residues. V lost 3 bases, J lost 2 bases, and 16 bases lay in between. Per germline, CDR1 KGHSH and CDR2 LQKENI. The CDR3 nucleotides read TGTGCCAGCTCACCGGCCACCGGGAGCGATAACACCGGGGAGCTGTTTTTT. It codes for CASSPATGSDNTGELFF.

V is TRBV24-1 and J is TRBJ2-1, with 12 bases fitting TRBD1. CDR3 length: 16 amino acids. Germline trimming cut 4 bases from V and 7 bases from J; bases unmatched to any gene: 7. Per germline, CDR1 KGHDR and CDR2 SFDVKD. CDR3 DNA sequence: TGTGCCACCAGTGACCCGGGACAGGGGGCTCAGAATGAGCAGTTCTTC. Its translation is CATSDPGQGAQNEQFF.

This clone was seen only a few times. The CDR3 reads CSAPIYTEAFF. The DNA of the CDR3 is TGCAGTGCCCCCATTTACACTGAAGCTTTCTTT. The chain is built from TRBV20-1 and TRBJ1-1; D is undetermined. This CDR3 comprises 11 residues. Trimming shortened V by 6 bases and J by 3 bases, and 8 bases separated the two germline ends. Germline CDR1 and CDR2: DFQATT and SNEGSKA (reference sequence).